This T cell receptor (beta chain) was sequenced for a study of OX40 agonist ivuxolimab in advanced cancers. In germline, CDR1 is MNHEY, CDR2 SVGAGI. With V trimmed by 2 bases and J by 0 bases, 5 bases remained unmatched. This CDR3 comprises 16 residues. Repertoires were generated with immunoSEQ multiplex PCR, while TCRdb's copy carries only in-frame clones and drops some. This sample has 20,000 to 25,000 clones, with approximately 91% found just once. The genes are TRBV6-5 and TRBJ2-7; 9 nucleotides align to TRBD1. The TCR comes from an adult with an advanced solid tumor such as melanoma, head and neck, liver or kidney cancer. Sequencing was performed on CD4+ or CD8+ T cells sorted from blood, taken in a trial of the OX40 agonist ivuxolimab. CDR3 in amino acids: CASSYIGQGISYEQYF. The CDR3 DNA sequence: TGTGCCAGCAGTTACATTGGACAGGGGATCTCCTACGAGCAGTACTTC.